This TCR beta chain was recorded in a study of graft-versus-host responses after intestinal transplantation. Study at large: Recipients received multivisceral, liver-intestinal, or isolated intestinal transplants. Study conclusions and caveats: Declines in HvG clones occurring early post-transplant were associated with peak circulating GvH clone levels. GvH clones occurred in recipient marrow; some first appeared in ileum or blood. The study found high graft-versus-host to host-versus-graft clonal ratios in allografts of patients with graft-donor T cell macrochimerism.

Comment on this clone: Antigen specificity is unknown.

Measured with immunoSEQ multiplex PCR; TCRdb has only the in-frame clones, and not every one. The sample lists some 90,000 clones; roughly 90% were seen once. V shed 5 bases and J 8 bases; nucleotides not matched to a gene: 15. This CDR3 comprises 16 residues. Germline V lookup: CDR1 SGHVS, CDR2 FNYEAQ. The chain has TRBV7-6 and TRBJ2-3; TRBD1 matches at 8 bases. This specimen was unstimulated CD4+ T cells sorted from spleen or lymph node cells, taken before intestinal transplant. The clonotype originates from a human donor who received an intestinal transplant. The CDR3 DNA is TGTGCCAGCAGCCAAAAACCGGACAGGGATATTGGTACGCAGTATTTT. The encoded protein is CASSQKPDRDIGTQYF.